The 8 T cell receptor beta chains below come from one sample, sequenced in a study of CD8+ T cells in alopecia areata. Treatment of the sample: oral pan-JAK inhibitor, 5-10 mg twice daily. Sequencing used cDNA as its template, made by extracting RNA and reverse transcribing it. TCRdb keeps only in-frame clones here, not all; method: immunoSEQ multiplex PCR. In the table there are some 180,000 clones, 45% to 60% of which are singletons. Here the sequenced sample was CD8+ T cells sorted from blood, taken around week 54, from a patient treated with tofacitinib. The source is a human donor with alopecia areata.

The V gene is TRBV20-1, the J gene TRBJ1-2; D is unresolved. Germline V gene sequence: CDR1 DFQATT, CDR2 SNEGSKA (reference sequence). The CDR3 has 11 amino acids. V lost 0 bases to trimming and J lost 8 bases, with 7 bases between them. The CDR3 sequence is CSARDWGGYTF. CDR3 nucleotide sequence: TGCAGTGCTAGAGACTGGGGAGGCTACACCTTC.

The chain has TRBV2 and TRBJ1-5; D is ambiguous. Trimming shortened V by 3 bases and J by 3 bases, and 9 bases separated the two germline ends. The CDR3 has 14 residues. CDR1 SNHLY and CDR2 FYNNEI come from the germline V gene. The CDR3 is CASSDAEPNQPQHF. CDR3 nucleotides: TGTGCCAGCAGTGATGCAGAACCCAATCAGCCCCAGCATTTT. The complete variable domain, with remaining parts taken from reference TRBV2 and TRBJ1-5, reads EPEVTQTPSHQVTQMGQEVILRCVPISNHLYFYWYRQILGQKVEFLVSFYNNEISEKSEIFDDQFSVERPDGSNFTLKIRSTKLEDSAMYFCASSDAEPNQPQHFGDGTRLSIL.

The CDR3 reads CASSEGDTGELFF. The CDR3, as DNA: TGTGCCAGCAGTGAAGGGGACACCGGGGAGCTGTTTTTT. V and J are TRBV25-1 and TRBJ2-2, with unresolved D. The CDR3 sequence is 13 residues long. Germline V lookup: CDR1 MGHDK, CDR2 SYGVNS. Trimming stripped 2 bases from V and 3 bases from J, with 4 bases between.

This sequence joins TRBV7-9 and TRBJ2-7, with D possibly matching TRBD1 (6 bases). The V gene's germline CDR1 is SEHNR and CDR2 FQNEAQ (reference sequence). The CDR3 sequence is 17 residues long. V lost 5 bases and J 2 bases, leaving 22 bases between the germline ends. CDR3 loop: CASSPTRGAETTYEQYF. CDR3 nucleotides: TGTGCCAGCAGCCCAACCAGGGGAGCTGAAACAACCTACGAGCAGTACTTC. Complete variable domain (other parts from reference TRBV7-9 and TRBJ2-7): DTGVSQNPRHKITKRGQNVTFRCDPISEHNRLYWYRQTLGQGPEFLTYFQNEAQLEKSRLLSDRFSAERPKGSFSTLEIQRTEQGDSAMYLCASSPTRGAETTYEQYFGPGTRLTVT.

This clone was counted between two and nine times. This chain connects TRBV23-1 to TRBJ2-3; 7 bases align to TRBD1. TRBV23-1 is an ORF, and what it does is uncertain. The J segment lost 2 bases and the V segment lost 6 bases, leaving 11 bases of the junction unmatched. CDR3 size: 16 residues. Written as DNA, the CDR3 is TGCGCCAGCAGGAGGTTACAGGGGTCCATCACAGATACGCAGTATTTT. Amino acids: CASRRLQGSITDTQYF.

This chain joins TRBV29-1 and TRBJ1-3; 9 bases align to TRBD1. From germline, CDR1 is SQVTM and CDR2 ANQGSEA. The CDR3 length is 16 residues. J lost 0 bases, V lost 0 bases, and 3 bases had no gene match. CDR3 amino acids: CSVEDGDRDSGNTIYF. For the CDR3, the DNA is TGCAGCGTTGAAGATGGGGACAGGGACTCTGGAAACACCATATATTTT.

The sample holds a few counts of this clone. V gene TRBV5-1 combines with J gene TRBJ2-1; 11 bases are shared with TRBD1. Germline CDR1 SGHRS, CDR2 YFSETQ. V gave up 2 bases and J gave up 3 bases; unmatched junction bases: 4. CDR3 length: 16 residues. The CDR3 here is CASSLGQGAYYNEQFF. The CDR3 DNA reads TGCGCCAGCAGCTTAGGACAGGGGGCATACTACAATGAGCAGTTCTTC.

The rearrangement joins TRBV25-1 to TRBJ1-6; the match to TRBD1 covers 7 bases. The CDR3 totals 15 residues. CDR1 and CDR2 (germline): MGHDK, SYGVNS. The J segment lost 11 bases and the V segment lost 3 bases, leaving 10 bases of the junction unmatched. CDR3 loop: CASSDQDRDDPPLHF. Here the CDR3 DNA reads TGTGCCAGCAGTGATCAAGACAGGGATGATCCACCCCTCCACTTT. The whole variable domain, filled in from reference TRBV25-1 and TRBJ1-6, reads EADIYQTPRYLVIGTGKKITLECSQTMGHDKMYWYQQDPGMELHLIHYSYGVNSTEKGDLSSESTVSRIRTEHFPLTLESARPSHTSQYLCASSDQDRDDPPLHFGNGTRLTVT.